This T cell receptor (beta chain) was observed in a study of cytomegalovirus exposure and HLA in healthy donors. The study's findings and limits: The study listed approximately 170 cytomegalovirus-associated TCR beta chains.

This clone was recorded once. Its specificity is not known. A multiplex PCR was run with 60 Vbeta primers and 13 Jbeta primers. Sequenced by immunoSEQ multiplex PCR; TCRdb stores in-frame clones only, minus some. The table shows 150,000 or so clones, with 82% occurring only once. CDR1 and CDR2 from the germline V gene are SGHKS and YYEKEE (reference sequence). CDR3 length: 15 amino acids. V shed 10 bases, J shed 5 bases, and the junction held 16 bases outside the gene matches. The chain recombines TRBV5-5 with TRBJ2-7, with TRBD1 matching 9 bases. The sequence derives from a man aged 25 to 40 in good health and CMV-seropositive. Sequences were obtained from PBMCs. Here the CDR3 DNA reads TGTGCCGCAGCAGCCGGAGTTTGGACAGGGGACGAGCAGTACTTC. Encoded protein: CAAAAGVWTGDEQYF.